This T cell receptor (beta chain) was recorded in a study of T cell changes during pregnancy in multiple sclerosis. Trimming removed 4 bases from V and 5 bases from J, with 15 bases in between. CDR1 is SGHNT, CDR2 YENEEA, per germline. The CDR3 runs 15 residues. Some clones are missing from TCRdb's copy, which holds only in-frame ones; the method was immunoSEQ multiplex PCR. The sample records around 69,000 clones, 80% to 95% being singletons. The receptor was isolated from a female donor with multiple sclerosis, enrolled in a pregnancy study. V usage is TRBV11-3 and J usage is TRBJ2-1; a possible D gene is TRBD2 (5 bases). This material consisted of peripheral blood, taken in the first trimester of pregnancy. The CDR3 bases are TGTGCCAGCAGCTCCCGGCGTGCTAGCCACAATGAGCAGTTCTTC. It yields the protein CASSSRRASHNEQFF.